The sequence of this T cell receptor (beta chain) was determined in a study of T cell responses to AZD1222 COVID-19 vaccine. Only in-frame clones appear in the TCRdb table, and some are missing; sequencing was by immunoSEQ multiplex PCR. The repertoire has roughly 150,000 clones, roughly 92% of them found once; the top ten carry approximately 1.2%. This CDR3 is built from 14 residues. Deletions cut 8 bases from V and 4 bases from J, with 18 bases between. Germline assignment: CDR1 SNHLY and CDR2 FYNNEI. The source was peripheral blood, collected 28 days after the second AZD1222 dose. The chain links TRBV2 to TRBJ2-7; D is perhaps TRBD2 (5 bases). This TCR was recovered from an adult who received the AZD1222 COVID-19 vaccine. CDR3 protein: CASETLGQVYEQYF. As DNA, the CDR3 is TGTGCCAGCGAGACACTAGGCCAAGTTTACGAGCAGTACTTC.